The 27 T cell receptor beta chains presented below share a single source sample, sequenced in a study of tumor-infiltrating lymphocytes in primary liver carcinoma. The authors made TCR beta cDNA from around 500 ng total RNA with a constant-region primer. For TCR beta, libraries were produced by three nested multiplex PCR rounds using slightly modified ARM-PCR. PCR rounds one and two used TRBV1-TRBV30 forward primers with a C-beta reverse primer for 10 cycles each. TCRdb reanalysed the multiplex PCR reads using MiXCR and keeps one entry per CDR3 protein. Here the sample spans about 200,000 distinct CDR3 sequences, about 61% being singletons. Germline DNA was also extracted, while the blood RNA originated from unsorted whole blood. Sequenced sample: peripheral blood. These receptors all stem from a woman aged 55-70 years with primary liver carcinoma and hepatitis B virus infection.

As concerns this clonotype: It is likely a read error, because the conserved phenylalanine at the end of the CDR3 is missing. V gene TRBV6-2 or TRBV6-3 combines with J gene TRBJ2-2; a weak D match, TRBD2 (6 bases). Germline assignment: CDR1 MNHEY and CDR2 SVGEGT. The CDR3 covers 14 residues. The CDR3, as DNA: TGTGCCGGTGGCGGGGTACTGAACACTGGGGAGCTGTTTATT. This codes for CAGGGVLNTGELFI.

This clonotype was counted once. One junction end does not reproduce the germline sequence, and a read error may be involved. The CDR3 nucleotides read TGTGCCAGCAGCGGGCAGGACGGGGCGAGGAATGTGCAGTTCTTC. Its protein is CASSGQDGARNVQFF. J is TRBJ2-1 and V is TRBV11-2; either TRBD1 or TRBD2 may fit D (5 bases each). There are 15 residues in the CDR3. CDR1 is SGHAT, CDR2 FQNNGV, per germline.

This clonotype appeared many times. The chain's CDR3 is CASSLWGQGASYEQYF. For the CDR3, the DNA is TGTGCCAGCAGTTTATGGGGACAGGGGGCTTCCTACGAGCAGTACTTC. The chain joins TRBV28 to TRBJ2-7, with 12 nucleotides matching TRBD1. Losses at the gene ends were 0 bases for V and 1 base for J; bases not matched to a gene: 1. Germline lookup yields CDR1 MDHEN and CDR2 SYDVKM. This CDR3 is 16 amino acids long. Full variable domain (outside the CDR3, taken from reference TRBV28 and TRBJ2-7): DVKVTQSSRYLVKRTGEKVFLECVQDMDHENMFWYRQDPGLGLRLIYFSYDVKMKEKGDIPEGYSVSREKKERFSLILESASTNQTSMYLCASSLWGQGASYEQYFGPGTRLTVT.

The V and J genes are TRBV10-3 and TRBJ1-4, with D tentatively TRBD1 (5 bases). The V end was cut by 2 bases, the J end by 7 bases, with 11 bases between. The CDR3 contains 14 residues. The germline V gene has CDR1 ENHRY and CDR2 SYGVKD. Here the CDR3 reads CAISEVGQGEKLFF. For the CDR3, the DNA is TGTGCCATCAGTGAGGTTGGGCAGGGTGAAAAACTGTTTTTT.

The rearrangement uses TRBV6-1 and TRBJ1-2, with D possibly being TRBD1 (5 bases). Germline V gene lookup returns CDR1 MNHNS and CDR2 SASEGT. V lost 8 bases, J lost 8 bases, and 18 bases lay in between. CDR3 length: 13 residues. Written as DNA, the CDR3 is TGTGCCAGCTCTTTTAACAGGAATCCAGGCTACACCTTC. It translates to CASSFNRNPGYTF.

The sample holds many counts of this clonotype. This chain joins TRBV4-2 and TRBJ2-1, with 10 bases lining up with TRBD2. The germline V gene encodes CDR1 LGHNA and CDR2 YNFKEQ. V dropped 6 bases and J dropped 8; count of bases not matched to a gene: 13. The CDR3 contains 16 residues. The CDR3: CASRLQSGRAGDEQFF. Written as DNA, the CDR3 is TGTGCCAGCAGACTTCAAAGCGGGAGGGCCGGAGATGAGCAGTTCTTC.

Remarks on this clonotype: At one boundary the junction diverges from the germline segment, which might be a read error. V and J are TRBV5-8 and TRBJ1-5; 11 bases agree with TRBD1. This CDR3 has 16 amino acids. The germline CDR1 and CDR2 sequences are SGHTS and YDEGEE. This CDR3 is CVSSALRDRGFQPQHF. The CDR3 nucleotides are TGTGTCAGCAGCGCCCTCCGGGACAGGGGGTTTCAGCCCCAGCATTTT.

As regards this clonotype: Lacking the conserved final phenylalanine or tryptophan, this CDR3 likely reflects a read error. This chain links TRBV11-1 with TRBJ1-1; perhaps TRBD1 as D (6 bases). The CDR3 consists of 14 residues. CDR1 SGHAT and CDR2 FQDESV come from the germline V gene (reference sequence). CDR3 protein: CTSSLQGKRTEAFI. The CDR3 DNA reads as TGTACCAGCAGCTTACAGGGTAAGCGCACTGAAGCTTTCATT.

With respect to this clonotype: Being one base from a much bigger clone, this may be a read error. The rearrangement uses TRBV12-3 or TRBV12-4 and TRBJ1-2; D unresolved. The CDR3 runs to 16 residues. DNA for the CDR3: TGTGTCAGCAGTTTAACGGGAGAGCTGAGTGCTAACGGCTACACCTTC. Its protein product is CVSSLTGELSANGYTF.

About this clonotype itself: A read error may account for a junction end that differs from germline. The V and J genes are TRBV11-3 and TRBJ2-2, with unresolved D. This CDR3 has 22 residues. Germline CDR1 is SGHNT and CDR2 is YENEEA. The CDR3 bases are TGTGCCAGCAGCCCCGACGCAGTCAGTTTCGGCTCGAGCCAAATAAACACAGGGGAGCTGTTTTTT. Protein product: CASSPDAVSFGSSQINTGELFF.

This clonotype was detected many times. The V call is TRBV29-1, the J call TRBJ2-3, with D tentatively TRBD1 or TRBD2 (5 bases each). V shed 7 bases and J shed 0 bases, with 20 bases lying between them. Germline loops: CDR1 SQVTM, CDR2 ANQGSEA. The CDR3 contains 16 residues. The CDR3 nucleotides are TGCAGCGGGGGCGGCAGGGCGGGTCCTAGCACAGATACGCAGTATTTT. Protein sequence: CSGGGRAGPSTDTQYF.

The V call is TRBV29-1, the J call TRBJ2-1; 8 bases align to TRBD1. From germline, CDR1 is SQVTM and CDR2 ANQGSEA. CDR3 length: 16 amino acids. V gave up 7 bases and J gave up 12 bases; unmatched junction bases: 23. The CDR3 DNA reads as TGCAGCGCCCCGGGACAGGAGGCCGAAATCACAAAAGGGCAGTTCTTC. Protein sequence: CSAPGQEAEITKGQFF.

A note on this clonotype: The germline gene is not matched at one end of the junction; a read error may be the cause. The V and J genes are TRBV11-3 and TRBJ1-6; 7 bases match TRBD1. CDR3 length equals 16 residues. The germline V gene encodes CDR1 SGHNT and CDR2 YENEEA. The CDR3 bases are TGTGCCAGCAGCTCGACATGGGACAGCGATAATTCACCCCTCCGCTTT. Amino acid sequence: CASSSTWDSDNSPLRF.

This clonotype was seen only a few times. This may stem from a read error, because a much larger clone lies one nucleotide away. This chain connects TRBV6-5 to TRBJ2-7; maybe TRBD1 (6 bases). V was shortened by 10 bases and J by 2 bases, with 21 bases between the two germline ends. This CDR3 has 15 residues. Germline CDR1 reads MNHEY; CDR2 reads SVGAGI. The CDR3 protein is CATRIFRDITYEQYF. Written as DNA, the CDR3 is TGTGCCACCCGTATCTTCCGGGACATCACCTACGAGCAGTACTTC.

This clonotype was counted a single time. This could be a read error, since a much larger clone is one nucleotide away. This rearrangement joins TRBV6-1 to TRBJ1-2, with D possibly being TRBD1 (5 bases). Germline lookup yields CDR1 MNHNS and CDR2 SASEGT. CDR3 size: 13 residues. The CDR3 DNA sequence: TGTGTCAGCAGCCGGGGGGGAAACTATGGCTACACCTTC. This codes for CVSSRGGNYGYTF.

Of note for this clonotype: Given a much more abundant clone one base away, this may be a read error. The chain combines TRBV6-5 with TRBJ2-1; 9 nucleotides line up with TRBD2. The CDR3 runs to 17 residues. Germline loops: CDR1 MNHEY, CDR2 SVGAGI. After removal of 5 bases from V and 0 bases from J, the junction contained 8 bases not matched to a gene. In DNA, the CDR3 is TGTGCCAGCAGTCGGACTAGCGAGGGCAGCTCCTACAATGAGCAGTTCTTC. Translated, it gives CASSRTSEGSSYNEQFF.

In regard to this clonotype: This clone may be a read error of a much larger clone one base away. CDR3 nucleotide sequence: TGTGCCAGCAGCCTCGGGGGCGGGACAGGAGGCACAGATACGCAGTATTTT. This translates into CASSLGGGTGGTDTQYF. The chain links TRBV7-8 to TRBJ2-3; TRBD1 agrees at 8 bases. V shed 5 bases, J shed 1 base, and the junction held 11 bases outside the gene matches. The CDR3 sequence is 17 residues long. Germline V gene lookup returns CDR1 SGHVS and CDR2 FQNEAQ.

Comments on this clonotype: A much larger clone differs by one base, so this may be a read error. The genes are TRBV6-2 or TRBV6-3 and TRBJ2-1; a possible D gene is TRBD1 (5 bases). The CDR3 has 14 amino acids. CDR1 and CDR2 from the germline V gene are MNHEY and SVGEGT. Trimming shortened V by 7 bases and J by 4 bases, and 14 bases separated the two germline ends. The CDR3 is CASKGATGYNEQFF. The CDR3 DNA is TGTGCCAGCAAAGGGGCTACCGGGTACAATGAGCAGTTCTTC.

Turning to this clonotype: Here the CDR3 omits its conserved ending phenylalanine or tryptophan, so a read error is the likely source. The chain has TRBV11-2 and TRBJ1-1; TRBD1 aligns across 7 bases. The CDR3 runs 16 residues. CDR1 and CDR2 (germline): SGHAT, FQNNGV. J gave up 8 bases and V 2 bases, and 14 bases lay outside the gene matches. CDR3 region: CASSLSFLRGPIEAFI. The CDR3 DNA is TGTGCCAGCAGCTTATCATTCTTGAGGGGGCCCATAGAAGCTTTCATT.

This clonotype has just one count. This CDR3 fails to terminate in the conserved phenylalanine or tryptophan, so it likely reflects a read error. The DNA of the CDR3 is TGCGCCAGCAGCCAAGGCCCGGGAGTAGACACTGAAGCTTTCCTT. It translates to CASSQGPGVDTEAFL. J is TRBJ1-1 and V is TRBV4-1; D unresolved. Germline V gene data show CDR1 as MGHRA and CDR2 as YSYEKL. This CDR3 is 15 amino acids long. Deletions cut 1 base from V and 3 bases from J, with 12 bases between.

The CDR3, as DNA: TGCGCCAGCAGTTCCGGAATTGCGGGAGGTGCTATCGGGCAGTACTTC. Its translation is CASSSGIAGGAIGQYF. The V and J genes are TRBV5-1 and TRBJ2-7; 8 bases match TRBD2. The germline gives CDR1 SGHRS, CDR2 YFSETQ. The CDR3 has 16 residues. The junction had 19 bases not matched to a gene; V was cut back by 5 bases and J by 9 bases.

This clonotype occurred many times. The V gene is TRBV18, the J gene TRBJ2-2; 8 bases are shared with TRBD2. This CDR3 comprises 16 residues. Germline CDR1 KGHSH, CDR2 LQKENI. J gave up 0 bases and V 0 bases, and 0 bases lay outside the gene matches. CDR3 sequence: CASSPPSGANTGELFF. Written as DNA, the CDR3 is TGTGCCAGCTCACCACCTAGCGGGGCGAACACCGGGGAGCTGTTTTTT.

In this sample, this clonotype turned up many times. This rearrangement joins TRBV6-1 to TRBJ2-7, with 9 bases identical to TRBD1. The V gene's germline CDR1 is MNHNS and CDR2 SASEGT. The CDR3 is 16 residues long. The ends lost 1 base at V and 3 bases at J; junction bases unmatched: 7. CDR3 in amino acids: CASSEGLTGGRYEQYF. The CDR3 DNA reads TGTGCCAGCAGTGAAGGGTTGACAGGGGGTCGCTACGAGCAGTACTTC.

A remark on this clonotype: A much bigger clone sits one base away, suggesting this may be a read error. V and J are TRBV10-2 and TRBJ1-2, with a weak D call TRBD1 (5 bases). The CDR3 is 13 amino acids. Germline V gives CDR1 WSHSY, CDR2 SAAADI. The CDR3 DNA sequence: TGCCCCAGCAGTGTTGGGACGGATAGTGGCTACACCTTC. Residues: CPSSVGTDSGYTF.

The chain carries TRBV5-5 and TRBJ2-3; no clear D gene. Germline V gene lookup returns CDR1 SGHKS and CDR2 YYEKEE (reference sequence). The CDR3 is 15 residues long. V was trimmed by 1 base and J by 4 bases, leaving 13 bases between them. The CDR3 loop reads CASSLSSRPPDTQYF. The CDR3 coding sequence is TGTGCCAGCAGCTTGAGCTCCCGGCCACCAGATACGCAGTATTTT.

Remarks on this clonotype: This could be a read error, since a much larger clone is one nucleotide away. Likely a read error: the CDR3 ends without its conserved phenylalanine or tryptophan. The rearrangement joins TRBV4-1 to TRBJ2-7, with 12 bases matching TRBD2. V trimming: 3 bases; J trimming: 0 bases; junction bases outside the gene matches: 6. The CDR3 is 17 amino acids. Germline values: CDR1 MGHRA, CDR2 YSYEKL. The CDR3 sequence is CASSQTLAGGNSYEQYL. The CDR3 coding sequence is TGCGCCAGCAGCCAGACGCTAGCGGGAGGGAACTCCTACGAGCAGTACCTC.

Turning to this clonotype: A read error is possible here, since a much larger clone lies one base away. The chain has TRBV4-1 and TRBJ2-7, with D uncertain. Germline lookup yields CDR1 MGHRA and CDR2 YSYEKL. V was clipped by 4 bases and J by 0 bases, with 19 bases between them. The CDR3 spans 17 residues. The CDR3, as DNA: TGCGCCAGCAGCCCTCAGGAACGTTCGAGAAGCTCCTACGAGCAGTACTTC. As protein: CASSPQERSRSSYEQYF.